This is a list of T cell receptor beta chains from one sample in a study of blood T cell repertoires in COVID-19. Repertoires were generated with immunoSEQ multiplex PCR, while TCRdb's copy carries only in-frame clones and drops some. The sample lists fewer than 250,000 clones, 70% to 90% seen once, with more than 4% in the top ten. The sample consisted of peripheral blood. These TCRs come from a man aged 50 to 60 with acute or convalescent COVID-19. Both conserved end residues are part of each CDR3. D genes are given only for firm matches. Some rows mark clone size as missing; the rest say once, few, many or name a class of expanded clone.

J gene | V gene | clone size | D gene | CDR3 length | CDR3 protein | CDR3 DNA
TRBJ2-3 | TRBV15 | NA | TRBD2 | 17 | CATSRVGSGRSTDTQYF | TGTGCCACCAGCAGAGTCGGGAGCGGGAGAAGCACAGATACGCAGTATTTT
TRBJ1-4 | TRBV29-1 | NA | NA | 12 | CSVVARGEKLFF | TGCAGCGTCGTGGCCCGGGGTGAAAAACTGTTTTTT
TRBJ1-5 | TRBV6-2/TRBV6-3 | NA | NA | 13 | CASNPRWPQPQHF | TGTGCCAGCAACCCCAGGTGGCCTCAGCCCCAGCATTTT
TRBJ2-1 | TRBV11-3 | once | TRBD1 | 15 | CASSQQGQEYNEQFF | TGTGCCAGCAGCCAGCAGGGACAGGAATACAATGAGCAGTTCTTC
TRBJ2-7 | TRBV3-1/TRBV3-2 | NA | NA | 13 | CASSQEGAYEQYF | TGTGCCAGCAGCCAAGAGGGAGCCTACGAGCAGTACTTC
TRBJ2-2 | TRBV11-1 | NA | TRBD2 | 15 | CASSALAGGLGELFF | TGTGCCAGCAGCGCCCTAGCGGGAGGTCTCGGGGAGCTGTTTTTT
TRBJ2-1 | TRBV18 | NA | TRBD2 | 14 | CASSPDSGGGEQFF | TGTGCCAGCTCACCAGATAGCGGGGGCGGTGAGCAGTTCTTC
TRBJ2-7 | TRBV11-3 | NA | TRBD2 | 13 | CASSLEGGHEQYF | TGTGCCAGCAGCTTAGAGGGAGGGCACGAGCAGTACTTC
TRBJ2-1 | TRBV12-5 | NA | TRBD1 | 12 | CASGSGTGVLFF | TGTGCTAGTGGTTCCGGGACAGGGGTTTTGTTCTTC
TRBJ1-1 | TRBV10-1 | NA | NA | 13 | CASSTELNTEAFF | TGCGCCAGCAGTACTGAGCTGAACACTGAAGCTTTCTTT
TRBJ1-1 | TRBV5-6 | NA | NA | 15 | CASSLYLQMNTEAFF | TGTGCCAGCAGCTTGTACCTACAGATGAACACTGAAGCTTTCTTT
TRBJ2-3 | TRBV18 | NA | TRBD1 | 15 | CASSPLGTGTDTQYF | TGTGCCAGCTCACCCCTAGGGACAGGGACAGATACGCAGTATTTT
TRBJ1-6 | TRBV7-2 | once | TRBD1 | 16 | CASSGTGTGGATPLHF | TGTGCCAGCAGCGGTACCGGGACAGGGGGCGCGACACCCCTCCACTTT
TRBJ1-3 | TRBV6-5 | NA | TRBD1 | 13 | CASRTGGGNTIYF | TGTGCCAGCAGAACAGGGGGCGGAAACACCATATATTTT
TRBJ2-1 | TRBV10-3 | NA | NA | 11 | CATGGYNEQFF | TGTGCCACAGGAGGGTACAATGAGCAGTTCTTC
TRBJ2-1 | TRBV14 | NA | NA | 11 | CASSPGNEQFF | TGTGCCAGCAGCCCGGGGAATGAGCAGTTCTTC
TRBJ1-1 | TRBV30 | NA | TRBD1 | 18 | CAWSVPYARTGTFTEAFF | TGTGCCTGGAGTGTTCCGTATGCGAGGACAGGGACGTTCACTGAAGCTTTCTTT
TRBJ2-7 | TRBV10-3 | NA | TRBD2 | 16 | CAISPISAGSTYEQYF | TGTGCCATCAGTCCCATCTCAGCGGGGAGTACCTACGAGCAGTACTTC
TRBJ1-2 | TRBV2 | NA | TRBD1 | 13 | CASSRGQLYGYTF | TGTGCCAGCAGCCGGGGACAGCTCTATGGCTACACCTTC
TRBJ2-7 | TRBV2 | NA | TRBD2 | 17 | CASSEALGSGDSYEQYF | TGTGCCAGCAGTGAAGCGCTGGGTAGCGGGGACTCCTACGAGCAGTACTTC
TRBJ2-3 | TRBV2 | NA | TRBD2 | 15 | CASSATSGGAGTQYF | TGTGCCAGCAGTGCTACTAGCGGGGGGGCGGGTACGCAGTATTTT
TRBJ1-2 | TRBV6-5 | NA | NA | 15 | CASSRELSLGYGYTF | TGTGCCAGCAGCCGGGAGCTATCTCTTGGGTATGGCTACACCTTC
TRBJ1-1 | TRBV9 | NA | TRBD1 | 16 | CASSVGTGGTNTEAFF | TGTGCCAGCAGCGTAGGGACAGGGGGAACGAACACTGAAGCTTTCTTT
TRBJ2-7 | TRBV6-5 | once | NA | 14 | CASSYLTGSYEQYF | TGTGCCAGCAGTTACCTCACAGGGAGCTACGAGCAGTACTTC
TRBJ1-1 | TRBV10-2 | NA | TRBD1 | 13 | CASTRQGSTEAFF | TGCGCCAGCACCCGACAGGGGAGCACTGAAGCTTTCTTT
TRBJ1-1 | TRBV7-3 | once | TRBD1 | 13 | CASSWTGNTEAFF | TGTGCCAGCAGCTGGACAGGGAACACTGAAGCTTTCTTT
TRBJ2-5 | TRBV2 | NA | TRBD1 | 14 | CATQPGGPKETQYF | TGTGCCACCCAGCCAGGGGGACCCAAAGAGACCCAGTACTTC